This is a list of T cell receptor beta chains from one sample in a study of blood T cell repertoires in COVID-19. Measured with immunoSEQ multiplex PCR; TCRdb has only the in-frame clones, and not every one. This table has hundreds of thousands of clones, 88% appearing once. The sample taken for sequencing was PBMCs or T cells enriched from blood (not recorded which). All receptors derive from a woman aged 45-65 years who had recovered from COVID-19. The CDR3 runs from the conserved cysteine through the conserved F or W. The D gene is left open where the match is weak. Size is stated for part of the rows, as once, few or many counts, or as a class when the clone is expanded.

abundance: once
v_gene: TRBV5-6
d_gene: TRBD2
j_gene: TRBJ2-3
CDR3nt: TGTGCCAGCAGTATTAGCGGGAGGGCCACAGATACGCAGTATTTT
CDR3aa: CASSISGRATDTQYF

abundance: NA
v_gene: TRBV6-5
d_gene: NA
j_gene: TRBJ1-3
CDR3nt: TGTGCCAGCAATAGTAACTCTGGAAACACCATATATTTT
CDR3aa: CASNSNSGNTIYF

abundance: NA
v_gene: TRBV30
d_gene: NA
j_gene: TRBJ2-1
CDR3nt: TGTGCCTCCTCCCGAGCTCTCAGGGGTGAGCAGTTCTTC
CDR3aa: CASSRALRGEQFF

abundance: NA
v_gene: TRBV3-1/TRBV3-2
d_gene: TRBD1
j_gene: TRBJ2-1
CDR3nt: TGTGCCAGCAGCCCGACAGGGTCCTTTTACAATGAGCAGTTCTTC
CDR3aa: CASSPTGSFYNEQFF

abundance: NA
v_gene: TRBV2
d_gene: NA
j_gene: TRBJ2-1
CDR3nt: TGTGCCAGCATCATATCTGAGAGTGATGAGCAGTTCTTC
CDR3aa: CASIISESDEQFF

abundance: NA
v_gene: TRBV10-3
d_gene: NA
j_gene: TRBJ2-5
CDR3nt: TGTGCCATCAGTGATGGGGGACTTTACCAAGAGACCCAGTACTTC
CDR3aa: CAISDGGLYQETQYF

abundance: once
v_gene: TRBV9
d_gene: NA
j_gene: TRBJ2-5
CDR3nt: TGTGCCAGCAGCGTACGACTAGAAGAGACCCAGTACTTC
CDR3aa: CASSVRLEETQYF

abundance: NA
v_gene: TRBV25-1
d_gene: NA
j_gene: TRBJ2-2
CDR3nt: TGTGCCAGCTCCCCCCCCAGGGGGAACACCGGGGAGCTGTTTTTT
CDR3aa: CASSPPRGNTGELFF

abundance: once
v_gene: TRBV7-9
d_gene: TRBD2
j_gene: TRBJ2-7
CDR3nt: TGTGCCAGCAGCCCCGGGACAGCAAGACTAGCGGATCGATACGAGCAGTACTTC
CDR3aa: CASSPGTARLADRYEQYF

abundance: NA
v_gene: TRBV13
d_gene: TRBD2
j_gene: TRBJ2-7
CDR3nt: TGTGCCAGCCGACCCGGGGGGTCCTACGAGCAGTACTTC
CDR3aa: CASRPGGSYEQYF

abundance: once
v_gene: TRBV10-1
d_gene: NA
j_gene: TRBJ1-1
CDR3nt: TGCGCCAGCAGCAGAGACATGAACACTGAAGCTTTCTTT
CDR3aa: CASSRDMNTEAFF

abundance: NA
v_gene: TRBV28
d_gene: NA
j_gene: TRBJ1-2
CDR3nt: TGTGCCAGCAGTACGGGACAAAGTTACACCTTC
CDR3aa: CASSTGQSYTF

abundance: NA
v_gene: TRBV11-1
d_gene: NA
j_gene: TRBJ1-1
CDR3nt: TGTGCCAGCAGCCAGGACAGCACTGAAGCTTTCTTT
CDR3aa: CASSQDSTEAFF

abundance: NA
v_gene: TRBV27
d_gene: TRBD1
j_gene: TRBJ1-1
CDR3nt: TGTGCCAGCAGTCTAGGGACAGCCATGAACACTGAAGCTTTCTTT
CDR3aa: CASSLGTAMNTEAFF

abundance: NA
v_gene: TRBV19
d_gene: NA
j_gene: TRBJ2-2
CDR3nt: TGTGCCAGTACCGGGACATTAAACACCGGGGAGCTGTTTTTT
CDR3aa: CASTGTLNTGELFF

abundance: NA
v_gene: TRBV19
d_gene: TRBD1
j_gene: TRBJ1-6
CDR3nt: TGTGCCAGTAGTATAGCAACCGGGACAGTAAATTCACCCCTCCACTTT
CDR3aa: CASSIATGTVNSPLHF

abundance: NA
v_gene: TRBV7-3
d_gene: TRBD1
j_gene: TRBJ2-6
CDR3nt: TGTGCCAGCAGACCGGGACAGGGTAACTCTGGGGCCAACGTCCTGACTTTC
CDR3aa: CASRPGQGNSGANVLTF

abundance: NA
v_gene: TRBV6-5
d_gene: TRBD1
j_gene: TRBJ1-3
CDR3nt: TGTGCCAGCAGGACAGGGACCTCTGGAAACACCATATATTTT
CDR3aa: CASRTGTSGNTIYF

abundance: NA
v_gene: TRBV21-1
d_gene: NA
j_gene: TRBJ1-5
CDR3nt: TGTGCCAGCAGCAGACAGGGGGTGTACAATCAGCCCCAGCATTTT
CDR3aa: CASSRQGVYNQPQHF

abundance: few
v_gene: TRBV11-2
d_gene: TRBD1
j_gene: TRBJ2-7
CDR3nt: TGTGCCAGCAGCTTAGATCGGGGACAGGGAGTATTTTGGAACGAGCAGTACTTC
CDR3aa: CASSLDRGQGVFWNEQYF

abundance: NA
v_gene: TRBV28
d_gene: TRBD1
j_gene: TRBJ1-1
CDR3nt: TGTGCCAGCAAAACAGGGGGCGTCACTGAAGCTTTCTTT
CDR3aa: CASKTGGVTEAFF

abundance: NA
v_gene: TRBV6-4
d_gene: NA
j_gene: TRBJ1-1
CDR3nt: TGTGCCAGCAAGATCACAGAGAACACTGAAGCTTTCTTT
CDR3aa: CASKITENTEAFF

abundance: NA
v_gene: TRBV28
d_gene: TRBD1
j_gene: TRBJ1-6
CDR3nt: TGTGCCAGCAGGTCAGGGGGCATCAGCTCCTATAATTCACCCCTCCACTTT
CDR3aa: CASRSGGISSYNSPLHF

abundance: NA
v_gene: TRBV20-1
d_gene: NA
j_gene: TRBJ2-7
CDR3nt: TGCAGTGGGAGCGATAGGGGCACAAGCATCTTC
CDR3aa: CSGSDRGTSIF

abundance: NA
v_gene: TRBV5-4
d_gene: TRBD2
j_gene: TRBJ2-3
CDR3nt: TGTGCCAGCAGCTTTGGGACTAGCGGGACTAGCACAGATACGCAGTATTTT
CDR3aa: CASSFGTSGTSTDTQYF

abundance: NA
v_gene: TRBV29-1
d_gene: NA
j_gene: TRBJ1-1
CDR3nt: TGCAGCGCCCAAGGGGGGGTTTCTTTGGCCACTGAAGCTTTCTTT
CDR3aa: CSAQGGVSLATEAFF

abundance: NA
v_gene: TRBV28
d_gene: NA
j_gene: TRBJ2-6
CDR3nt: TGTGCCTCGCTTGGCAGGCCTGGGGCCAACGTCCTGACTTTC
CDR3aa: CASLGRPGANVLTF

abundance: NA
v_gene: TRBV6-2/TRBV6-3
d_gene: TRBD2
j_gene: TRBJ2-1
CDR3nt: TGTGCCAGCAGTTATCTAGCGGGAGGCTGGAATGAGCAGTTCTTC
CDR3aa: CASSYLAGGWNEQFF

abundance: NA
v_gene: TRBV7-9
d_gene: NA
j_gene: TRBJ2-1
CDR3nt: TGTGCCAGCACCCCCGGGGAGTATGAGCAGTTCTTC
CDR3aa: CASTPGEYEQFF

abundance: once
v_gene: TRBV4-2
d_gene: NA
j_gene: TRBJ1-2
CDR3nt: TGTGCCAGCAGCCAATCCCAAGGGGACTATGGCTACACCTTC
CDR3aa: CASSQSQGDYGYTF

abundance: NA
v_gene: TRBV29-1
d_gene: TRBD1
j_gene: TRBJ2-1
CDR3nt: TGCAGCGTGGACAGGGGGCTGGGTGATGAGCAGTTCTTC
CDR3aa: CSVDRGLGDEQFF

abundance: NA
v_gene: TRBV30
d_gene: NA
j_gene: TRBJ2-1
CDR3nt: TGTGCCTGGAGTCCTGGGCTCTCCACCTACAATGAGCAGTTCTTC
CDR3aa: CAWSPGLSTYNEQFF

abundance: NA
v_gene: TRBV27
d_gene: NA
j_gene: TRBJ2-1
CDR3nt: TGTGCCAGCAGTCACACTAGGGGGGGCACGTACAATGAGCAGTTCTTC
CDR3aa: CASSHTRGGTYNEQFF

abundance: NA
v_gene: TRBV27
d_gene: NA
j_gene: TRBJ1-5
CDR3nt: TGTGCCAGCAGTTTACGGGGTGATCAGCCCCAGCATTTT
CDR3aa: CASSLRGDQPQHF

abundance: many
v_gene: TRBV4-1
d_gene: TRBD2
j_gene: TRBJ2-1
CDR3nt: TGCGCCAGCACTCGGGGCGGGAGGGACAATGAGCAGTTCTTC
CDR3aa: CASTRGGRDNEQFF

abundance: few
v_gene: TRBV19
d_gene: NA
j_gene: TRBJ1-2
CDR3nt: TGTGCCAGTAGTCCTGACAGGAAAAGTGGCTACACCTTC
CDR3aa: CASSPDRKSGYTF

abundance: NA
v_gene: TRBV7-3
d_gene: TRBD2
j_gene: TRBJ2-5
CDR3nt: TGTGCCAGCAGCCCCCTAGCGGGAGTAGAGACCCAGTACTTC
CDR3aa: CASSPLAGVETQYF

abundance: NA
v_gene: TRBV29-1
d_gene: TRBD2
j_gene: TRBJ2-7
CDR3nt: TGCAGCGCTGTAGCGGGAGCGGTCTACGAGCAGTACTTC
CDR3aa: CSAVAGAVYEQYF

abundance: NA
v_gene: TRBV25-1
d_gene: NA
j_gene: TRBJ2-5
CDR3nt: TGTGCCAGCAGCCCTAGGGAGACCCAGTACTTC
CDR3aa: CASSPRETQYF

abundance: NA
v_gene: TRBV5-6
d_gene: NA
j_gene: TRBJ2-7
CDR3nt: TGTGCCAGCACCCGTCCAGGATTAAACAACCCCTACGAGCAGTACTTC
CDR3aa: CASTRPGLNNPYEQYF

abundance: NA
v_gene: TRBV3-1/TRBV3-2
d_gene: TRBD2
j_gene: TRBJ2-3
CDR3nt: TGTGCCAGCAGCCAAGCGTTAGCGGGAGTACATACGCAGTATTTT
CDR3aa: CASSQALAGVHTQYF

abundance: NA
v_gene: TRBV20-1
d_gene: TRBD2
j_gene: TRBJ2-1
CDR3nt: TGCAGTGCTAGTCGGCTAGCGGTAAACAATGAGCAGTTCTTC
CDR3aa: CSASRLAVNNEQFF

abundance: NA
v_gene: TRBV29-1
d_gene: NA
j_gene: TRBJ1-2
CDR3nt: TGCAGCGTTGAAGGGAAGGGGGGGACGAACTATGGCTACACCTTC
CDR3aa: CSVEGKGGTNYGYTF

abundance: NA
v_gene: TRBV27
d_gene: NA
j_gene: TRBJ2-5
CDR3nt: TGTGCCAGCAGTTTAGGGCTTATAGAGACCCAGTACTTC
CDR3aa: CASSLGLIETQYF

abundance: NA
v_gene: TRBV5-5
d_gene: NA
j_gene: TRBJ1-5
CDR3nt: TGTGCCAGCAGCTTATTCTTAAACGGGAGATATAGCAATCAGCCCCAGCATTTT
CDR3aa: CASSLFLNGRYSNQPQHF

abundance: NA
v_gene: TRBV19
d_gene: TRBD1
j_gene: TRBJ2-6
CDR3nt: TGTGCCAGTAGTACGGCCGGGACAGGGAAATCTGGGGCCAACGTCCTGACTTTC
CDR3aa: CASSTAGTGKSGANVLTF

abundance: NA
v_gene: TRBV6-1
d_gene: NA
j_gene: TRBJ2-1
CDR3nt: TGTGCCAGCAGTGAAAATAGAATCCAGGGGCGCTTCTGGGGGAGCTCCTACAATGAGCAGTTCTTC
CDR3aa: CASSENRIQGRFWGSSYNEQFF

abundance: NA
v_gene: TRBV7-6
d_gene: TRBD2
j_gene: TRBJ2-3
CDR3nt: TGTGCCAGCAGCCTTAGCGGGATTCCGGCAGATACGCAGTATTTT
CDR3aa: CASSLSGIPADTQYF

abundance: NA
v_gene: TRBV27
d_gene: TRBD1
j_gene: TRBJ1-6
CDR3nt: TGTGCCAGCAGTTTGGGACAGGGACCGAATTCACCCCTCCACTTT
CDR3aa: CASSLGQGPNSPLHF

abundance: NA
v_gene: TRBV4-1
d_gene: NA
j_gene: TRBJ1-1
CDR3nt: TGCGCCAGCAGCCGAGAAACAACGCTCCCTGAAGCTTTCTTT
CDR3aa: CASSRETTLPEAFF

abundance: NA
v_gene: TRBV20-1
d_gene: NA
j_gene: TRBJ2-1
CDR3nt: TGCAGTGCTACCCCGGCGGGTGAGCAGTTCTTC
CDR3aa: CSATPAGEQFF

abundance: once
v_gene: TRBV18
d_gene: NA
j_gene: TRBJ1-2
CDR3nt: TGTGCCAGCTCACCCGCGACTCCAAGGAGCTATGGCTACACCTTC
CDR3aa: CASSPATPRSYGYTF

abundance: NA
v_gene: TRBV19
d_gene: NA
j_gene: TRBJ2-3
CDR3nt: TGTGCCAGTAGTATAGGAGGGAGGAGAGACCCTCTAGTATTT
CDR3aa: CASSIGGRRDPLVF

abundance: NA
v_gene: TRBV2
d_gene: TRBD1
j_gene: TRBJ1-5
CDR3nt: TGTGCCAGCACGGGACAGAATAGCAATCAGCCCCAGCATTTT
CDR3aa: CASTGQNSNQPQHF

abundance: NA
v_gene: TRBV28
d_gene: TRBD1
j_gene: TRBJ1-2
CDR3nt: TGTGCCAGCAGTTCGGGACAGGGGGCCTATGGCTACACCTTC
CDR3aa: CASSSGQGAYGYTF

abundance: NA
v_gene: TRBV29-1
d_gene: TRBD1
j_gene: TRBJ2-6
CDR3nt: TGCAGCGTTGTCACCCTGGACAGGGTAACCACCCCTGGGGCCAACGTCCTGACTTTC
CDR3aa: CSVVTLDRVTTPGANVLTF

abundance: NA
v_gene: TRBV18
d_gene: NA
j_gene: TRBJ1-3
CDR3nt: TGTGCCAGCTCACTACAACCGAGCGCCAGCAACAGGGCTGGAAACACCATATATTTT
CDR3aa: CASSLQPSASNRAGNTIYF

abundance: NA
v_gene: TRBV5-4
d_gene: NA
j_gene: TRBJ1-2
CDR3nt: TGTGCCAGCAGCTTGGATCCAGGGGAAGCCGGTGGCTACACCTTC
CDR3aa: CASSLDPGEAGGYTF

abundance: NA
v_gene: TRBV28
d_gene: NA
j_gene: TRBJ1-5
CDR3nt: TGTGCCAGCAGTCCGGGACAAGTGGCTCAGCCCCAGCATTTT
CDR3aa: CASSPGQVAQPQHF

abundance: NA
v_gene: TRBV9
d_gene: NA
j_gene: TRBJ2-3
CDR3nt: TGTGCCAGCAGCGTAGCCCTATCAGATACGCAGTATTTT
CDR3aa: CASSVALSDTQYF